The source of this TCR beta chain is a study of control samples from healthy donors and cancer patients (dated by TCRdb to about 2020). The cysteine opens and the phenylalanine closes a CDR3 of 20 amino acids. Only the CDR3 region is kept as DNA, spanning 60 bases read in frame from base 1. Notes on this clone: Its binding antigen is unknown. Base quality data are lacking; no much larger clone is found one base away.

Preparation of the library involved the immunoSEQ multiplex PCR assay. TCRdb mirrors the immuneACCESS table, restricted to in-frame sequences. Some clones are absent from its copies; in checked studies, under half trace to an unresolved V gene, and the reason for the others is unknown. The sample table lists roughly 180,000 clones, roughly 94% of them with a count of one. The ten largest clones represent roughly 1.3% of the sample. Sequenced material: blood. The sequence derives from a woman in her late teens or twenties in good health. The chain is made from TRBV21-1 and TRBJ2-2; the table names TRBD2, a call not compared with the DNA. TRBV21-1 has pseudogene status. The DNA sequence is TGTGCCAGCAGCAAAGAATGCCATGTTTGGAAGGGGGGGTACACCGGGGAGCTGTTTTTT. Its protein product is CASSKECHVWKGGYTGELFF.